The present T cell receptor (beta chain) was sequenced within a study of a mutant IDH1 vaccine in newly diagnosed glioma. This CDR3 is built from 16 residues. Germline trimming cut 1 base from V and 3 bases from J; bases unmatched to any gene: 7. Germline V gene data show CDR1 as MGHDK and CDR2 as SYGVNS. Time point given: week 11, during vaccination. With topical imiquimod, each dose of the vaccine consisted of 300 ug of mutant IDH1 20-mer peptide. New astrocytomas of WHO grade 3 or 4 that were IDH1-mutant and ATRX-lost were found in the donors. Worth noting for this clone: Its antigen remains unidentified.

Libraries were prepared by immunoSEQ multiplex PCR; TCRdb keeps only in-frame clonotypes and omits some of them. Counted here are roughly 30,000 clones, under 80% occurring once; the ten biggest clones make up around 24%. The study, taken as a whole, reports: Whatever changes occurred in top peripheral T cell clonotypes seemed unrelated to pseudoprogression.

This TCR was sampled from a man between 25 and 39 years old with glioma. Sequences were derived from PBMCs, sampled from a glioma patient whose treatment included an IDH1 peptide vaccine. The J gene is TRBJ1-1, the V gene TRBV25-1, with 8 bases aligning to TRBD1. As DNA, the CDR3 is TGTGCCAGCAGTGAATGGAACCAGGGGGCGGACACTGAAGCTTTCTTT. Its translation: CASSEWNQGADTEAFF.